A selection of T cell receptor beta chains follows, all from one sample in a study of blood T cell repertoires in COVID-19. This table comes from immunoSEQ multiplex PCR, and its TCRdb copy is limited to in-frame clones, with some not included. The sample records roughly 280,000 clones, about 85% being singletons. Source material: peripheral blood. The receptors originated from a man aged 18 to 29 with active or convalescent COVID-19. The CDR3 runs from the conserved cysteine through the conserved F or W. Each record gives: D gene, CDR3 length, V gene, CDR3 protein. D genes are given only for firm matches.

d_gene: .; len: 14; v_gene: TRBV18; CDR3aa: CASSPDRIRYGYTF
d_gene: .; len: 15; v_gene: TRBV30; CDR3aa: CAWSGGGGPGAEAFF
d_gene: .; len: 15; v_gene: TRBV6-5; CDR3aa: CASSYSGQGSYGYTF
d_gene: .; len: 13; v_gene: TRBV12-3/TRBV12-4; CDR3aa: CASSLRGGSGYTF
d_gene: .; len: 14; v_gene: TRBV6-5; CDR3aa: CASTSNSLREAQYF
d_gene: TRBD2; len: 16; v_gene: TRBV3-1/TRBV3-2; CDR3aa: CASSRVRLAGRETQYF
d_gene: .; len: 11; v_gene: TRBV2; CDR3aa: CASLAGVEAFF
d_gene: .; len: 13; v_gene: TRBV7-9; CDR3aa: CASREGGKDEAFF
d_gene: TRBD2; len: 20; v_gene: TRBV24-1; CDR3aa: CATSALAGGAGLANYNEQFF
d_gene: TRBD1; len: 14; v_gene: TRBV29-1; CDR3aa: CSVGRVEGAGGYTF
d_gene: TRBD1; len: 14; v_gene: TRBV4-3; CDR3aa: CASSPDREVSPLHF
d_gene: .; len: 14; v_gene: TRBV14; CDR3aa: CASSPGHSGNTIYF
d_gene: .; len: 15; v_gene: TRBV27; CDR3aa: CASSIERPGANVLTF
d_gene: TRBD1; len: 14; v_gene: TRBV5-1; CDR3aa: CASSFGTGGREQYF
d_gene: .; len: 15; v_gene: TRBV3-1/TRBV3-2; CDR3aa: CASAVTGAGSGELFF
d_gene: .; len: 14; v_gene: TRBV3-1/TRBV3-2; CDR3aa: CASSRTRGNQPQHF
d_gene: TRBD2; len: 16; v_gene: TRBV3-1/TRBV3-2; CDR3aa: CASSHTVAGDQETQYF
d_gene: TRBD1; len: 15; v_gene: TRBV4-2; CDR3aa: CASSPELGQGNGYTF
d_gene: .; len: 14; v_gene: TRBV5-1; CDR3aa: CASSFSDYLETQYF
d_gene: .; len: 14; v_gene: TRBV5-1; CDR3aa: CASSLDGGGQPQHF
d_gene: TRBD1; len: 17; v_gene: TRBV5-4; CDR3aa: CASSLAALRGPSYGYTF
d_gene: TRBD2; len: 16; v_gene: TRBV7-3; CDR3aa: CASSPSLSGKDNEQFF
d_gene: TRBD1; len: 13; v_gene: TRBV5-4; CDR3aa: CASSTGGRETQYF
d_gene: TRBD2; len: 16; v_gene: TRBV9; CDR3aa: CASSARLAGESDTQYF
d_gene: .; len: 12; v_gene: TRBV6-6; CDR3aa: CATGQFHQPQHF
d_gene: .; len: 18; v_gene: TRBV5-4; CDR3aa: CASSFEVARGASPLEQFF
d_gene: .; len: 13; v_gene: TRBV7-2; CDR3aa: CASSLEGYGEQYF
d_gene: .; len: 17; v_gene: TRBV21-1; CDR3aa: CASSKRAGTSGILVEFF
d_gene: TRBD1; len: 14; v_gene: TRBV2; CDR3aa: CASSRQGWQETQYF
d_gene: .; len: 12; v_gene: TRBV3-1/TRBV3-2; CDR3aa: CASSQGSTGYTF